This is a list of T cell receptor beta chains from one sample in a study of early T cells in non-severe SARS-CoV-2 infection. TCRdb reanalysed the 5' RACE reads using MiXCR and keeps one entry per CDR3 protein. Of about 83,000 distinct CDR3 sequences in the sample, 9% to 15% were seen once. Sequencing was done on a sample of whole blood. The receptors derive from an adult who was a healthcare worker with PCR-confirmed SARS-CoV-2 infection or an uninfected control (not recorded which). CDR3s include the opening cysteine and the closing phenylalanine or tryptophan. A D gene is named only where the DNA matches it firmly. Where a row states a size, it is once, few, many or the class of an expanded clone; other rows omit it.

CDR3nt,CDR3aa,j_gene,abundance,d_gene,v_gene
TGTGCCAGCAGCCAAGGGCTCCGACAGGGCTCTTCGGCCCAGTACTTC,CASSQGLRQGSSAQYF,TRBJ2-5,.,TRBD1,TRBV4-2
TGTGCCAGCAGTGACGGACAGGAGAGTGGCTACGAGCAGTACTTC,CASSDGQESGYEQYF,TRBJ2-7,few,TRBD1,TRBV27
TGCAGTGCTAAGGGTAGCGGGAGGGCCTCCTACGAGCAGTACTTC,CSAKGSGRASYEQYF,TRBJ2-7,few,TRBD2,TRBV20-1
TGCGCCAGCAGCTTCATGGGGGCTCAGCCCCAGCATTTT,CASSFMGAQPQHF,TRBJ1-5,.,.,TRBV5-1
TGTGCCAGCAGCCAAGAACTCTCCTTACAGTATTTT,CASSQELSLQYF,TRBJ2-3,.,.,TRBV4-2
TGTGCCAGCAGCTTAACGGCGGGTGAAGCTTTCTTT,CASSLTAGEAFF,TRBJ1-1,few,.,TRBV7-3
TGCGCCAGCAGCTTGGGGACTAGATACAATGAGCAGTTCTTC,CASSLGTRYNEQFF,TRBJ2-1,few,TRBD2,TRBV5-1
TGTGCCAGCACTCTGGACCACCCCACAGATACGCAGTATTTT,CASTLDHPTDTQYF,TRBJ2-3,many,.,TRBV11-2
TGTGCCAGCAGGACCTCTTTAGGGACTAGCGGCAGCACAGATACGCAGTATTTT,CASRTSLGTSGSTDTQYF,TRBJ2-3,.,TRBD2,TRBV7-9
TGTGCCAGCAGTTTACGCCCGGGACCGACCTACGAGCAGTACTTC,CASSLRPGPTYEQYF,TRBJ2-7,.,.,TRBV27
TGTGCCAGCAGCTTATCGGGGAACACAGATACGCAGTATTTT,CASSLSGNTDTQYF,TRBJ2-3,.,.,TRBV7-6
TGCAGTGCCATTTCGGACGGCCTCCGGATCAATCAGCCCCAGCATTTT,CSAISDGLRINQPQHF,TRBJ1-5,many,.,TRBV20-1
TGCAGTGCTAGTGGGAGGGGAGATGAAAAACTGTTTTTT,CSASGRGDEKLFF,TRBJ1-4,.,.,TRBV20-1
TGCGCCAGCAGCTTGGGGCTAGTCGACGAGCAGTACTTC,CASSLGLVDEQYF,TRBJ2-7,few,.,TRBV5-1
TGTGCCAGCGCTCGCTCGGGGACAAGCTCCTACGAGCAGTACTTC,CASARSGTSSYEQYF,TRBJ2-7,few,.,TRBV6-2/TRBV6-3
TGTGCTAGTGGTCTCATAGCGGACTCCTACAATGAGCAGTTCTTC,CASGLIADSYNEQFF,TRBJ2-1,.,.,TRBV12-5
TGCAGCGTAGACCTACAAGAGACCCAGTACTTC,CSVDLQETQYF,TRBJ2-5,few,.,TRBV29-1
TGCGCCAGCAGCGGACAGATCCAAGAGACCCAGTACTTC,CASSGQIQETQYF,TRBJ2-5,few,.,TRBV5-1
TGTGCCAGCTCACCCCAAGGACAGGTTTACTACAATGAGCAGTTCTTC,CASSPQGQVYYNEQFF,TRBJ2-1,few,TRBD1,TRBV18
TGTGCCAGCAGTTACGGACGGCAAGGAAAACTGTTTTTT,CASSYGRQGKLFF,TRBJ1-4,few,.,TRBV27
TGTGCTAGTGGTTTGGTACGTACTAGCGACTACAATGAGCAGTTCTTC,CASGLVRTSDYNEQFF,TRBJ2-1,many,TRBD2,TRBV12-5
TGTGCTAGCAGCCCCGGGGCTCGTCCAGATACGCAGTATTTT,CASSPGARPDTQYF,TRBJ2-3,.,.,TRBV7-7
TGCAGTGCTAGAGGCAGGGGCGAGCAGTACTTC,CSARGRGEQYF,TRBJ2-7,.,.,TRBV20-1
TGTGCCAGCAGCTTAGCGGTTATGAACACTGAAGCTTTCTTT,CASSLAVMNTEAFF,TRBJ1-1,few,.,TRBV7-9
TGCAGCGTTACGGCCTACAATGAGCAGTTCTTC,CSVTAYNEQFF,TRBJ2-1,.,.,TRBV29-1
TGTGCCATCAGTGAGTCTGGCCGGGATAATTCACCCCTCCACTTT,CAISESGRDNSPLHF,TRBJ1-6,.,.,TRBV10-3
TGTGCCAGCTCACCAAGTCTTGAAGGGCAGCCCCAGCATTTT,CASSPSLEGQPQHF,TRBJ1-5,.,.,TRBV18
TGTGCCAGCAGCGATCCCGTGAGGACAGGGCTCACAGATACGCAGTATTTT,CASSDPVRTGLTDTQYF,TRBJ2-3,many,TRBD1,TRBV7-2
TGCGCCAGCAGCCTCTTTCCGGGACAGAACAATGAGCAGTTCTTC,CASSLFPGQNNEQFF,TRBJ2-1,.,TRBD1,TRBV4-3
TGTGCCAGCAGTCAACAGGGGACCCGGCAGCCCCAGCATTTT,CASSQQGTRQPQHF,TRBJ1-5,.,TRBD1,TRBV12-3/TRBV12-4
TGTGCTAGTGGGTTGGTCGAAGAGACCCAGTACTTC,CASGLVEETQYF,TRBJ2-5,many,.,TRBV12-5
TGTGCCAGCAGTTTGACACCCCCAAGGCCCCAGCATTTT,CASSLTPPRPQHF,TRBJ1-5,many,.,TRBV6-1
TGTGCCAGCAGCTACGACGGGAACACTGAAGCTTTCTTT,CASSYDGNTEAFF,TRBJ1-1,few,.,TRBV11-3
TGTGCCAGCTCACCACTCGGGACAGGGAACACCGGGGAGCTGTTTTTT,CASSPLGTGNTGELFF,TRBJ2-2,many,TRBD1,TRBV18
TGTGCCAGCAGTTACTCGGTGTTAGCGGGAGAATTGACAGATACGCAGTATTTT,CASSYSVLAGELTDTQYF,TRBJ2-3,few,TRBD2,TRBV6-2/TRBV6-3
TGCAGTGCTAGCCGCCTAGCGGGAGGCGAGCAGTACTTC,CSASRLAGGEQYF,TRBJ2-7,.,TRBD2,TRBV20-1
TGCGCCAGCACCAACCGAGGCGGGGAGCTCTACACCTTC,CASTNRGGELYTF,TRBJ1-2,many,.,TRBV5-1
TGCGCCAGCTTTAGCGGGCTGTCCTACGAGCAGTACTTC,CASFSGLSYEQYF,TRBJ2-7,many,TRBD2,TRBV10-2
TGTGCCACCGCCCGGACAGATCAGCCCCAGCATTTT,CATARTDQPQHF,TRBJ1-5,few,.,TRBV10-3
TGCGCCAGCAGCTCGCACTTCGTCCAGGGGGCAACTAATGAAAAACTGTTTTTT,CASSSHFVQGATNEKLFF,TRBJ1-4,.,TRBD1,TRBV5-1
TGTGCCAGTAGTATCACTAGCGGGAGGGACCCCTACGAGCAGTACTTC,CASSITSGRDPYEQYF,TRBJ2-7,many,TRBD2,TRBV19